Following are 17 T cell receptor beta chains from one sample sequenced in a study of shared clonotypes between healthy human individuals. Only in-frame clones appear in the TCRdb table, and some are missing; sequencing was by immunoSEQ multiplex PCR. The table has about 480,000 clones, around 79% seen once; the top ten hold approximately 12%. Sequenced material: PBMCs. The receptors derive from a woman between 35 and 50 years old in good health. Some clones in this sample may be carry-over from other donors' samples.

The V call is TRBV5-1, the J call TRBJ2-7, with D maybe TRBD1 (5 bases). CDR1 SGHRS and CDR2 YFSETQ come from the germline V gene. This CDR3 region has 13 residues. Between the trimmed V and J ends, which lost 5 bases and 5 bases, there was a span of 14 bases. The chain's CDR3 is CASSTQALNEQYF. In DNA form, the CDR3 reads TGCGCCAGCAGTACACAGGCTCTGAACGAGCAGTACTTC.

CDR3 DNA: TGTGCCACCAGCAGAGATCTGACTAGCGGGTACAATGAGCAGTTCTTC. Amino acid sequence: CATSRDLTSGYNEQFF. This chain joins TRBV15 and TRBJ2-1, with 10 positions matching TRBD2. The CDR3 covers 16 residues. The ends lost 0 bases at V and 4 bases at J; junction bases unmatched: 3. Germline loops: CDR1 LNHNV, CDR2 YYDKDF (reference sequence).

The gene calls are TRBV7-2 and TRBJ2-3, with a tentative D call TRBD1 (6 bases). This CDR3 is built from 11 residues. Germline V gives CDR1 SGHTA, CDR2 FQGNSA. V was pared by 3 bases and J by 11 bases, with 9 bases between. The CDR3 DNA follows: TGTGCCAGCAGCTTTGAGGGGGAGCAGTATTTT. It is translated as CASSFEGEQYF.

In its sample, this clone was seen a few times. V gene TRBV28 combines with J gene TRBJ1-5; possible D gene TRBD1, 5 bases. V gave up 3 bases and J gave up 6 bases, with 9 bases separating them. This CDR3 spans 13 amino acids. CDR1 and CDR2 from the germline V gene are MDHEN and SYDVKM. The CDR3 sequence: CASSFIRGQPQHF. CDR3 DNA: TGTGCCAGCAGTTTTATTAGGGGTCAGCCCCAGCATTTT.

V usage is TRBV2 and J usage is TRBJ2-3, with TRBD2 matching over 13 bases. Trimming at V came to 6 bases and at J to 1 base, leaving 7 bases not matched to a gene. CDR3 size: 17 residues. Germline loops: CDR1 SNHLY, CDR2 FYNNEI. DNA for the CDR3: TGTGCCAGCAGAAGGACTAGCGGGAGAGGGGGCACAGATACGCAGTATTTT. Translated, it gives CASRRTSGRGGTDTQYF.

The chain is built from TRBV5-1 and TRBJ2-1; possibly TRBD2 for D (6 bases). Trimming removed 0 bases from V and 9 bases from J, with 16 bases in between. From germline, CDR1 is SGHRS and CDR2 YFSETQ. The CDR3 sequence is 15 residues long. CDR3 amino acids: CASSLVSSSVGEQFF. As DNA, the CDR3 is TGCGCCAGCAGCTTGGTGAGCTCTAGCGTCGGTGAGCAGTTCTTC.

This clone has just a few counts. The chain is built from TRBV9 and TRBJ2-2; D might be TRBD1 (6 bases). V was shortened by 6 bases and J by 5 bases, with 11 bases between the two germline ends. CDR1 and CDR2 from the germline V gene are SGDLS and YYNGEE. The CDR3 is 13 amino acids. The CDR3 nucleotides are TGTGCCAGCACGTGGGGGCGAACCGGGGAGCTGTTTTTT. This encodes CASTWGRTGELFF.

The chain combines TRBV25-1 with TRBJ2-2; D might be TRBD1 or TRBD2, each matching 5 bases. Germline assignment: CDR1 MGHDK and CDR2 SYGVNS. The CDR3 has 16 amino acids. V gave up 7 bases and J gave up 5 bases, with 20 bases separating them. The CDR3 loop is CASMDWSTGLTGELFF. CDR3 coding DNA: TGTGCCAGCATGGACTGGAGTACAGGCCTTACCGGGGAGCTGTTTTTT.

The chain has TRBV4-3 and TRBJ2-5, with TRBD2 identical over 7 bases. V gave up 2 bases and J gave up 6 bases; unmatched junction bases: 6. This CDR3 is 14 amino acids long. Germline CDR1 and CDR2: LGHNA and YSLEER. The CDR3 region has the DNA TGCGCCAGCAGCCAAATGGGCGGGAGCAAGACCCAGTACTTC. Protein: CASSQMGGSKTQYF.

This clone has only one observation. The V gene is TRBV19, the J gene TRBJ2-7; 7 nucleotides line up with TRBD2. This CDR3 region has 16 residues. CDR1 is LNHDA and CDR2 is SQIVND in the germline V gene (reference sequence). J lost 3 bases, V lost 0 bases, and 8 bases had no gene match. Here the CDR3 reads CASSIDHGGSFYEQYF. In DNA, the CDR3 is TGTGCCAGTAGTATAGATCATGGCGGGAGCTTCTACGAGCAGTACTTC.

This clone was observed at least ten times. The chain recombines TRBV29-1 with TRBJ1-1, with D hard to call. This CDR3 spans 12 amino acids. The V gene lost 2 bases and the J gene lost 8 bases, with 12 bases spanning the gap. The germline CDR1 and CDR2 sequences are SQVTM and ANQGSEA. The CDR3 reads CSVESEGTEAFF. The CDR3 nucleotides are TGCAGCGTTGAATCTGAGGGAACGGAAGCTTTCTTT. The full variable domain, in which reference TRBV29-1 and TRBJ1-1 provide the parts outside the CDR3, is SAVISQKPSRDICQRGTSLTIQCQVDSQVTMMFWYRQQPGQSLTLIATANQGSEATYESGFVIDKFPISRPNLTFSTLTVSNMSPEDSSIYLCSVESEGTEAFFGQGTRLTVV.

This clone has just a few counts. The genes are TRBV10-3 and TRBJ1-2; D unclear. The CDR3 extends over 11 amino acids. Per germline, CDR1 ENHRY and CDR2 SYGVKD. V shed 10 bases and J shed 6 bases, with 12 bases lying between them. The CDR3 region is CATGQWDGYTF. The DNA for the CDR3 is TGTGCCACCGGCCAGTGGGATGGCTACACCTTC.

The chain uses TRBV28 and TRBJ2-7; D is perhaps TRBD1 (6 bases). Germline V gene data show CDR1 as MDHEN and CDR2 as SYDVKM. The germline V and J ends were trimmed by 6 bases and 4 bases, with 10 bases remaining between them. The CDR3 loop spans 12 amino acids. The CDR3 region has the DNA TGTGCCAGCAGACAGGGCCGGTACGAGCAGTACTTC. It specifies CASRQGRYEQYF.

This clone was seen just once. The chain is built from TRBV6-6 and TRBJ2-1; tentative D call: TRBD1 (6 bases). Germline values: CDR1 MNHNY, CDR2 SVGAGI (reference sequence). With 2 bases removed from V and 7 bases from J, the gap between germline ends came to 9 bases. CDR3 size: 13 residues. The CDR3 DNA reads TGTGCCAGCAGTTACACAAGGGGGAATGAGCAGTTCTTC. It is translated as CASSYTRGNEQFF.

As DNA, the CDR3 is TGTGCCAGCAGCTTAGGGCCGGGGGAAGATACGCAGTATTTT. This codes for CASSLGPGEDTQYF. J is TRBJ2-3 and V is TRBV7-3; the D gene is possibly TRBD2 (6 bases). Germline V CDR1 and CDR2: SGHTA, FQGTGA. V gave up 2 bases and J gave up 5 bases, with 11 bases separating them. The CDR3 totals 14 residues.

The chain is built from TRBV7-2 and TRBJ1-3; D possibly corresponds to TRBD1 (5 bases). The V end lost 2 bases, the J end lost 0 bases, and 11 bases lay between the germline ends. Germline V gives CDR1 SGHTA, CDR2 FQGNSA. CDR3 length: 16 amino acids. CDR3 nucleotide sequence: TGTGCCAGCAGCTTAAGTGCAGGGAGCTCTGGAAACACCATATATTTT. It yields the protein CASSLSAGSSGNTIYF.

Turning to this clone: A read error may account for a junction end that differs from germline. The chain has TRBV13 and TRBJ2-3, with 7 positions matching TRBD2. Germline CDR1 is PRHDT and CDR2 is FYEKMQ (reference sequence). CDR3 length equals 12 residues. The CDR3 is CASSSRAERGLF. The CDR3 nucleotides read TGTGCCAGCAGCTCCAGGGCAGAGCGGGGTCTCTTT.